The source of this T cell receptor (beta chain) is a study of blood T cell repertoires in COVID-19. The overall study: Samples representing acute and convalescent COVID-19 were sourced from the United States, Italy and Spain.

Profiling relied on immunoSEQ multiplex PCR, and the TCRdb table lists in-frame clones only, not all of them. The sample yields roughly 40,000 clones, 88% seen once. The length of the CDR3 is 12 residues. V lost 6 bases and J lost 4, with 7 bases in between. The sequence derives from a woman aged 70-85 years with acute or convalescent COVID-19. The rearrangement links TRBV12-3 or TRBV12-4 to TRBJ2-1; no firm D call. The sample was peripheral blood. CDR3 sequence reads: CASSYLYNEQFF. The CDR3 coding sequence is TGTGCCAGCAGCTACTTATACAATGAGCAGTTCTTC.